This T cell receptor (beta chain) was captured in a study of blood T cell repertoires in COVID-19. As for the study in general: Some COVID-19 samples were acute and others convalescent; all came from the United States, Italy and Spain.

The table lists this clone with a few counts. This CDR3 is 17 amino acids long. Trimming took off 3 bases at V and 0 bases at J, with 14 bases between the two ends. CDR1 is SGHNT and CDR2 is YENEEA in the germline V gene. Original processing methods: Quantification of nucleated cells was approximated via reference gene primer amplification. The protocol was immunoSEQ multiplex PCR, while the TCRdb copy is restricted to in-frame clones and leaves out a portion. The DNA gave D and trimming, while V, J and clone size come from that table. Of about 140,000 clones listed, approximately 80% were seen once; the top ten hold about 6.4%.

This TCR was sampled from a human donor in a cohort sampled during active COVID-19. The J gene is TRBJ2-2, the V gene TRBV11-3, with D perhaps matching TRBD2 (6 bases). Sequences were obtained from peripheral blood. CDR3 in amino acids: CASSLGGLRTNTGELFF. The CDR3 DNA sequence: TGTGCCAGCAGCTTGGGGGGACTCCGAACGAACACCGGGGAGCTGTTTTTT.